These 26 T cell receptor beta chains were sequenced from one sample in a study of early T cells in non-severe SARS-CoV-2 infection. A single record per CDR3 protein comes from TCRdb applying MiXCR to the 5' RACE reads. The sample holds around 80,000 distinct CDR3 sequences, roughly 13% seen once. The sequenced sample consisted of whole blood. The receptor set was obtained from an adult who was a healthcare worker with PCR-confirmed SARS-CoV-2 infection or an uninfected control (not recorded which).

J is TRBJ1-6 and V is TRBV5-1, with 12 bases aligning to TRBD1. Trimming cost V 3 bases and J 8 bases; bases outside gene matches: 6. Germline-derived CDR1 and CDR2 are SGHRS and YFSETQ. The CDR3 extends over 16 amino acids. CDR3 loop: CASSSGTGGEDSPLHF. The CDR3 coding sequence is TGCGCCAGCAGCTCCGGGACAGGGGGCGAGGATTCACCCCTCCACTTT.

The table lists this clonotype with many counts. The gene calls are TRBV28 and TRBJ1-2, with D hard to call. CDR3 length: 9 residues. V lost 4 bases to trimming and J lost 6 bases, with 0 bases between them. Germline V CDR1 and CDR2: MDHEN, SYDVKM. CDR3 coding DNA: TGTGCCAGCAGTTATGGCTACACCTTC. As protein: CASSYGYTF.

This chain connects TRBV5-1 to TRBJ2-2; 7 nucleotides match TRBD2. This CDR3 is 14 amino acids long. CDR1 is SGHRS, CDR2 YFSETQ, per germline. With V trimmed by 8 bases and J by 3 bases, 7 bases remained unmatched. The CDR3 DNA follows: TGCGCCAGTGAAGCGGGAATCGACACCGGGGAGCTGTTTTTT. It is translated as CASEAGIDTGELFF.

This clonotype was counted ten times or more. The V and J genes are TRBV20-1 and TRBJ1-1; a weak D match, TRBD1 (6 bases). Germline-derived CDR1 and CDR2 are DFQATT and SNEGSKA (reference sequence). The CDR3 length is 13 residues. Trimming cost V 3 bases and J 5 bases, with 13 bases left between them. CDR3 DNA: TGCAGTGCTAGCCCTAGGGGGATAACTGAAGCTTTCTTT. Residues: CSASPRGITEAFF.

CDR3 residues: CASSLSRVRDTEAFF. The CDR3, as DNA: TGTGCCAGCAGTTTATCCAGGGTTAGGGATACTGAAGCTTTCTTT. The genes are TRBV27 and TRBJ1-1; TRBD1 might be the D (5 bases). Germline lookup yields CDR1 MNHEY and CDR2 SMNVEV (reference sequence). V was trimmed by 0 bases and J by 5 bases, leaving 13 bases between them. The CDR3 is 15 residues long.

As to this clonotype: A much more abundant neighbour one base away suggests this may be a read error. The CDR3 does not close with the conserved phenylalanine or tryptophan, likely indicating a read error. The chain recombines TRBV7-9 with TRBJ2-3; D gene unclear. This CDR3 has 15 residues. The V gene lost 1 base and the J gene lost 5 bases, with 13 bases spanning the gap. CDR1 is SEHNR, CDR2 FQNEAQ, per germline (reference sequence). This CDR3 is CASSLGVDGGDTQYL. For the CDR3, the DNA is TGTGCCAGCAGCTTAGGAGTCGATGGTGGAGATACGCAGTATTTG.

This rearrangement joins TRBV5-1 to TRBJ1-2; tentative D call: TRBD1 (5 bases). From germline, CDR1 is SGHRS and CDR2 YFSETQ. The CDR3 consists of 14 residues. The V end was cut by 6 bases, the J end by 1 base, with 13 bases between. The CDR3 sequence is CASTPRGDNYGYTF. The CDR3 bases are TGCGCCAGCACCCCCCGGGGGGATAACTATGGCTACACCTTC.

This clonotype was detected many times. The rearrangement joins TRBV5-4 to TRBJ1-4; weak D call: TRBD1 (6 bases). Germline loops: CDR1 SGHNT, CDR2 YYREEE (reference sequence). Trimming stripped 2 bases from V and 5 bases from J, with 13 bases between. The CDR3 sequence is 15 residues long. This CDR3 is CASSLNRAVNEKLFF. The CDR3 DNA sequence: TGTGCCAGCAGCTTAAACAGGGCAGTCAATGAAAAACTGTTTTTT. The full variable domain, its missing parts supplied by reference TRBV5-4 and TRBJ1-4, is ETGVTQSPTHLIKTRGQQVTLRCSSQSGHNTVSWYQQALGQGPQFIFQYYREEENGRGNFPPRFSGLQFPNYSSELNVNALELDDSALYLCASSLNRAVNEKLFFGSGTQLSVL.

The chain is built from TRBV30 and TRBJ2-7; 7 bases agree with TRBD1. The junction had 2 bases not matched to a gene; V was cut back by 0 bases and J by 6 bases. The CDR3 covers 12 residues. Germline assignment: CDR1 GTSNPN and CDR2 SVGIG (reference sequence). The CDR3 nucleotides read TGTGCCTGGAGTGTACAGGGGTTCGAGCAGTACTTC. Translated, it gives CAWSVQGFEQYF.

The chain uses TRBV7-2 and TRBJ2-7; D possibly matches TRBD1 or TRBD2 (5 bases each). This CDR3 region has 14 residues. V was trimmed by 4 bases and J by 1 base, leaving 11 bases between them. CDR1 and CDR2 (germline): SGHTA, FQGNSA. CDR3 sequence reads: CASSSRDPSYEQYF. The CDR3 bases are TGTGCCAGCAGCTCCCGGGACCCGTCCTACGAGCAGTACTTC.

In this sample, this clonotype turned up many times. This rearrangement joins TRBV5-6 to TRBJ2-1; D unclear. Germline loops: CDR1 SGHDT, CDR2 YYEEEE. The CDR3 extends over 15 amino acids. The ends were cut back, 2 bases at V and 0 bases at J, with 9 bases in the middle. The CDR3 region has the DNA TGTGCCAGCAGCTTTGAGGATAACTCCTACAATGAGCAGTTCTTC. Amino acid sequence: CASSFEDNSYNEQFF.

The chain carries TRBV7-6 and TRBJ2-3; D not certain. CDR1 and CDR2 from the germline V gene are SGHVS and FNYEAQ. This CDR3 comprises 12 residues. Trimming stripped 5 bases from V and 0 bases from J, with 3 bases between. As DNA, the CDR3 is TGTGCCAGCAGCCGTAGCACAGATACGCAGTATTTT. Amino acid sequence: CASSRSTDTQYF.

The chain has TRBV29-1 and TRBJ2-2, with D perhaps matching TRBD1 (6 bases). Trimming pared 0 bases from V and 0 bases from J, leaving 14 bases between. Germline V lookup: CDR1 SQVTM, CDR2 ANQGSEA. This CDR3 is built from 17 residues. The DNA of the CDR3 is TGCAGCGTTGAAGATCAAGCTAGGGGGACGAACACCGGGGAGCTGTTTTTT. It yields the protein CSVEDQARGTNTGELFF.

This clonotype occurred a few times. The chain employs TRBV27 and TRBJ1-2; D not resolved. Trimming removed 0 bases at V and 6 bases at J, with 8 bases between. This CDR3 region has 13 residues. Germline-derived CDR1 and CDR2 are MNHEY and SMNVEV (reference sequence). The CDR3 is CASSLSGENGYTF. The CDR3 region has the DNA TGTGCCAGCAGTTTATCCGGGGAGAATGGCTACACCTTC.

This clonotype showed up many times. This chain uses TRBV18 with TRBJ2-1, with D perhaps being TRBD1 or TRBD2 (5 bases each). Germline values: CDR1 KGHSH, CDR2 LQKENI. V lost 0 bases and J 8 bases, leaving 11 bases between the germline ends. This CDR3 contains 14 residues. Written as DNA, the CDR3 is TGTGCCAGCTCACCACCCCCAGGGCGGGATGAGCAGTTCTTC. This sequence encodes CASSPPPGRDEQFF.

The chain recombines TRBV20-1 with TRBJ2-5, with D unresolved. Between the trimmed V and J ends, which lost 0 bases and 5 bases, there was a span of 13 bases. CDR3 length: 14 residues. Germline V gives CDR1 DFQATT, CDR2 SNEGSKA (reference sequence). The CDR3 coding sequence is TGCAGTGCTAGAGATTTTTGGGTTATCGAGACCCAGTACTTC. This gives the protein CSARDFWVIETQYF.

This clonotype turned up a few times. The chain is built from TRBV6-6 and TRBJ1-2, with D possibly being TRBD1 (5 bases). This CDR3 is 14 amino acids long. V shed 2 bases and J shed 5 bases, with 12 bases lying between them. Per the germline V gene, CDR1 is MNHNY and CDR2 is SVGAGI (reference sequence). CDR3 nucleotides: TGTGCCAGCAGTTACCCTGGGACCGATTATGGCTACACCTTC. Protein sequence: CASSYPGTDYGYTF.

This chain joins TRBV7-3 and TRBJ2-6, with TRBD1 matching 8 bases. With V trimmed by 5 bases and J by 0 bases, 9 bases remained unmatched. The V gene's germline CDR1 is SGHTA and CDR2 FQGTGA. The length of the CDR3 is 18 residues. CDR3 amino acids: CASSPRGQGSSGANVLTF. In DNA, the CDR3 is TGTGCCAGCAGCCCCCGCGGACAGGGCTCCTCTGGGGCCAACGTCCTGACTTTC. Together with reference TRBV7-3 and TRBJ2-6, the CDR3 gives the full variable domain: GAGVSQTPSNKVTEKGKYVELRCDPISGHTALYWYRQSLGQGPEFLIYFQGTGAADDSGLPNDRFFAVRPEGSVSTLKIQRTERGDSAVYLCASSPRGQGSSGANVLTFGAGSRLTVL.

The chain combines TRBV7-8 with TRBJ2-5; no reliable D call. Germline loops: CDR1 SGHVS, CDR2 FQNEAQ. This CDR3 spans 13 amino acids. The V and J ends lost 1 base and 2 bases respectively, with 5 bases between them. CDR3 protein: CASSLGFQETQYF. The CDR3 DNA is TGTGCCAGCAGCTTAGGGTTTCAAGAGACCCAGTACTTC.

The chain uses TRBV4-1 and TRBJ2-1; the D gene is possibly TRBD2 (5 bases). CDR1 is MGHRA and CDR2 is YSYEKL in the germline V gene. The CDR3 is 13 amino acids. The ends were cut back, 5 bases at V and 9 bases at J, with 14 bases in the middle. In DNA form, the CDR3 reads TGCGCCAGCAGCGAAGCTAGCATCATTGAGCAGTTCTTC. As protein: CASSEASIIEQFF.

The sample holds many counts of this clonotype. The V and J genes are TRBV6-1 and TRBJ1-5, with unresolved D. Trimming took off 7 bases at V and 2 bases at J, with 9 bases between the two ends. The CDR3 has 13 residues. The germline V gene has CDR1 MNHNS and CDR2 SASEGT. CDR3 coding DNA: TGTGCCAGCATCTCGGGCGGCAATCAGCCCCAGCATTTT. Translating gives CASISGGNQPQHF.

The chain employs TRBV3-2 and TRBJ1-3; TRBD1 was called by the table and not checked on the DNA. TRBV3-2 is termed a pseudogene. The CDR3 sequence is 16 residues long. CDR3 loop: CASSHGDRGLRNTIYF. The CDR3 region has the DNA TGTGCCAGCAGCCATGGGGACAGGGGGCTTAGAAACACCATATATTTT.

The rearrangement uses TRBV18 and TRBJ1-2; D uncertain. Trimming removed 2 bases from V and 0 bases from J, with 10 bases in between. Germline V lookup: CDR1 KGHSH, CDR2 LQKENI. This CDR3 has 15 amino acids. The CDR3 nucleotides are TGTGCCAGCTCACCAGCCGGGGAAACTAACTATGGCTACACCTTC. Translated, it gives CASSPAGETNYGYTF.

This clonotype has more than one count but fewer than ten. The gene calls are TRBV18 and TRBJ1-3; perhaps TRBD1 as D (5 bases). V was pared by 0 bases and J by 2 bases, with 11 bases between. Germline values: CDR1 KGHSH, CDR2 LQKENI. This CDR3 comprises 16 residues. CDR3 coding DNA: TGTGCCAGCTCACCACCGCACGGGGACCCTGGAAACACCATATATTTT. This gives the protein CASSPPHGDPGNTIYF. Full variable domain (rest looked up from reference TRBV18 and TRBJ1-3): NAGVMQNPRHLVRRRGQEARLRCSPMKGHSHVYWYRQLPEEGLKFMVYLQKENIIDESGMPKERFSAEFPKEGPSILRIQQVVRGDSAAYFCASSPPHGDPGNTIYFGEGSWLTVV.

The rearrangement joins TRBV29-1 to TRBJ1-4; 11 positions match TRBD1. V lost 5 bases, J lost 6 bases, and 2 bases stayed unmatched. CDR1 and CDR2 from the germline V gene are SQVTM and ANQGSEA. The CDR3 totals 13 residues. CDR3 sequence reads: CSVRTGGDEKLFF. CDR3 DNA: TGCAGCGTTAGGACAGGGGGCGATGAAAAACTGTTTTTT.

There are a few counts of this clonotype. This sequence joins TRBV12-3 or TRBV12-4 and TRBJ2-1; 11 bases line up with TRBD1. CDR3 length: 16 amino acids. Losses at the gene ends were 1 base for V and 8 bases for J; bases not matched to a gene: 7. In DNA form, the CDR3 reads TGTGCCAGCAGTTTAGTCCGGGACAGGGGGTCGGATGAGCAGTTCTTC. This sequence encodes CASSLVRDRGSDEQFF.